This T cell receptor (beta chain) derives from a study of blood T cell repertoires in COVID-19. Study-level information: Some COVID-19 samples were acute and others convalescent; all came from the United States, Italy and Spain. In each case, the material was cDNA or gDNA derived from T cells, B-cell-depleted T cells, or PBMCs.

Trimming cost V 5 bases and J 8 bases, with 19 bases left between them. Germline assignment: CDR1 LNHNV and CDR2 YYDKDF (reference sequence). This CDR3 has 15 amino acids. Authors' methods: Reference gene primers were amplified, and this amplification served to estimate nucleated cell counts. Assay: immunoSEQ multiplex PCR; the TCRdb copy retains only in-frame clones and omits some. That table supplies the V and J calls and clone size; D and trimming were determined from the DNA. The sample shows around 150,000 clones, about 78% of them seen only once. This receptor was obtained from a man aged 55-75 years who had recovered from COVID-19. Sequencing was performed on peripheral blood. The rearrangement links TRBV15 to TRBJ2-1, with a tentative D call TRBD1 (6 bases). CDR3 in DNA: TGTGCCACCAGCCCGTACCTGAAACAGGGCGATGAGCAGTTCTTC. This codes for CATSPYLKQGDEQFF. The entire variable domain, with the rest obtained from reference TRBV15 and TRBJ2-1, is as follows: DAMVIQNPRYQVTQFGKPVTLSCSQTLNHNVMYWYQQKSSQAPKLLFHYYDKDFNNEADTPDNFQSRRPNTSFCFLDIRSPGLGDTAMYLCATSPYLKQGDEQFFGPGTRLTVL.